The rows below give T cell receptor beta chains drawn from one sample of a study of glioma-infiltrating T cells after dendritic cell vaccination. The protocol was immunoSEQ multiplex PCR, while the TCRdb copy is restricted to in-frame clones and leaves out a portion. The sample contains about 82,000 clones, about 90% of which appear only once. The source was blood, collected before dendritic cell vaccination. These receptors originate from a human donor with glioblastoma. CDR3s include the opening cysteine and the closing phenylalanine or tryptophan. A D gene is named only where the DNA matches it firmly. Clone sizes are given selectively: once, few, many, or a class where the clone is expanded.

size | J | V | D | length | CDR3 | DNA
NA | TRBJ2-7 | TRBV5-6 | TRBD1 | 14 | CASSPGQGLGEQYF | TGTGCCAGCAGCCCGGGACAGGGGTTGGGGGAGCAGTACTTC
NA | TRBJ2-3 | TRBV6-5 | TRBD1 | 15 | CASSPGQPNTDTQYF | TGTGCCAGCAGTCCGGGACAGCCAAACACAGATACGCAGTATTTT
NA | TRBJ2-3 | TRBV7-3 | NA | 14 | CASSLLGATDTQYF | TGTGCCAGCAGCTTATTGGGGGCCACAGATACGCAGTATTTT
once | TRBJ1-1 | TRBV11-2 | NA | 12 | CASSLQGTEAFF | TGTGCCAGCAGCTTACAGGGGACTGAAGCTTTCTTT
NA | TRBJ2-1 | TRBV5-1 | TRBD1 | 16 | CASSLAGQVTYNEQFF | TGCGCCAGCAGCTTGGCCGGACAGGTAACCTACAATGAGCAGTTCTTC
NA | TRBJ1-1 | TRBV5-4 | NA | 13 | CASSSTGNTEAFF | TGTGCCAGCAGCTCTACAGGAAACACTGAAGCTTTCTTT
NA | TRBJ1-4 | TRBV6-1 | TRBD1 | 15 | CASPGPGQPNEKLFF | TGTGCCAGCCCAGGTCCGGGACAGCCCAATGAAAAACTGTTTTTT
NA | TRBJ2-5 | TRBV5-5 | TRBD2 | 15 | CASSAGLAGAETQYF | TGTGCCAGCAGCGCCGGACTAGCGGGAGCAGAGACCCAGTACTTC
NA | TRBJ2-1 | TRBV9 | TRBD2 | 17 | CASSVSSGGAGDDEQFF | TGTGCCAGCAGCGTCTCTAGCGGGGGGGCCGGAGACGATGAGCAGTTCTTC
NA | TRBJ2-7 | TRBV13 | NA | 14 | CASGPRQFPYEQYF | TGTGCCAGCGGACCGAGACAGTTCCCCTACGAGCAGTACTTC
NA | TRBJ1-1 | TRBV5-1 | TRBD1 | 14 | CASSLSGQVSEAFF | TGCGCCAGCAGCTTATCCGGACAGGTGTCTGAAGCTTTCTTT
NA | TRBJ1-2 | TRBV27 | TRBD1 | 12 | CASSGGNYGYTF | TGTGCCAGTTCAGGGGGCAACTATGGCTACACCTTC
NA | TRBJ1-2 | TRBV6-1 | NA | 11 | CASSPGAGYTF | TGTGCCAGCAGTCCAGGGGCAGGCTACACCTTC
NA | TRBJ1-5 | TRBV19 | NA | 13 | CASRGFGDQPQHF | TGTGCCAGCAGGGGATTTGGGGATCAGCCCCAGCATTTT
NA | TRBJ2-3 | TRBV5-1 | TRBD1 | 17 | CASSLEGQGFRADTQYF | TGCGCCAGCAGTTTGGAGGGACAGGGATTCCGCGCAGATACGCAGTATTTT
NA | TRBJ1-1 | TRBV29-1 | TRBD1 | 14 | CSVVQGAFGTEAFF | TGCAGCGTTGTTCAGGGGGCGTTCGGCACTGAAGCTTTCTTT
NA | TRBJ1-3 | TRBV7-8 | NA | 16 | CASSLALQVSGNTIYF | TGTGCCAGCAGCTTAGCCCTACAGGTCTCTGGAAACACCATATATTTT
NA | TRBJ2-7 | TRBV27 | TRBD1 | 14 | CASSRQGLSYEQYF | TGTGCCAGCAGTCGACAGGGCCTCTCCTACGAGCAGTACTTC
NA | TRBJ1-6 | TRBV7-9 | TRBD1 | 15 | CASSLTGDGNSPLHF | TGTGCCAGCAGCTTAACAGGGGATGGGAATTCACCCCTCCACTTT
NA | TRBJ2-1 | TRBV4-1 | NA | 14 | CASSQGGELYEQFF | TGCGCCAGCAGCCAAGGTGGGGAGCTGTATGAGCAGTTCTTC
NA | TRBJ2-2 | TRBV11-2 | NA | 13 | CASSLGATGELFF | TGTGCCAGCAGCCTAGGGGCAACCGGGGAGCTGTTTTTT
NA | TRBJ2-7 | TRBV5-1 | TRBD2 | 15 | CASSLGGLAVDEQYF | TGCGCCAGCAGCTTGGGGGGACTAGCAGTCGACGAGCAGTACTTC
NA | TRBJ2-7 | TRBV5-1 | NA | 14 | CASSLGGPAYEQYF | TGCGCCAGCAGCTTGGGGGGGCCGGCCTACGAGCAGTACTTC
NA | TRBJ2-7 | TRBV27 | TRBD1 | 14 | CASRPGQIVSEQYF | TGTGCCAGCAGACCGGGACAGATAGTATCCGAGCAGTACTTC
NA | TRBJ1-1 | TRBV12-2 | NA | 14 | CASRLGGEYTEAFF | TGTGCAAGTCGCTTAGGGGGGGAGTACACTGAAGCTTTCTTT
once | TRBJ2-4 | TRBV2 | TRBD2 | 15 | CASSPTSGGADIQYF | TGTGCCAGCAGCCCGACTAGCGGGGGGGCGGACATTCAGTACTTC
NA | TRBJ1-1 | TRBV11-2 | TRBD1 | 16 | CASSLANRGPGTEAFF | TGTGCCAGCAGCTTAGCTAACAGGGGGCCCGGCACTGAAGCTTTCTTT
NA | TRBJ2-7 | TRBV5-1 | NA | 17 | CASSPGVLANRQDEQYF | TGCGCCAGCAGCCCGGGAGTATTAGCTAATAGGCAGGACGAGCAGTACTTC
NA | TRBJ1-5 | TRBV5-3 | NA | 13 | CASITPETGPQHF | TGTGCCAGTATTACCCCAGAAACGGGGCCCCAGCATTTT
NA | TRBJ1-4 | TRBV25-1 | TRBD1 | 18 | CASSDSGQGPPEDEKLFF | TGTGCCAGCAGTGACTCCGGACAGGGCCCACCGGAGGATGAAAAACTGTTTTTT
NA | TRBJ1-1 | TRBV6-5 | TRBD1 | 15 | CASSYSWDRGAEAFF | TGTGCCAGCAGTTACTCATGGGACAGGGGGGCTGAAGCTTTCTTT
NA | TRBJ1-5 | TRBV29-1 | NA | 15 | CSATEGGGSNQPQHF | TGCAGCGCTACAGAAGGGGGGGGAAGCAATCAGCCCCAGCATTTT
few | TRBJ1-2 | TRBV5-4 | NA | 14 | CASSDYRGVRDYTF | TGTGCCAGCAGCGATTATCGTGGGGTGCGGGATTACACCTTC
few | TRBJ2-3 | TRBV30 | TRBD2 | 15 | CAWELAGHNTDTQYF | TGTGCCTGGGAACTAGCGGGGCACAACACAGATACGCAGTATTTT
NA | TRBJ2-7 | TRBV7-9 | TRBD1 | 15 | CASSLGQVFPYEQYF | TGTGCCAGCAGCTTGGGACAGGTTTTCCCCTACGAGCAGTACTTC
NA | TRBJ1-1 | TRBV6-6 | NA | 13 | CASSYTLNTEAFF | TGTGCCAGCAGTTACACTTTGAACACTGAAGCTTTCTTT
NA | TRBJ2-2 | TRBV9 | NA | 13 | CASSPGWGGELFF | TGTGCCAGCAGCCCAGGGTGGGGCGGGGAGCTGTTTTTT
NA | TRBJ1-1 | TRBV19 | TRBD1 | 15 | CASSKQGTLNTEAFF | TGTGCCAGTAGTAAACAGGGGACCCTGAACACTGAAGCTTTCTTT
NA | TRBJ2-3 | TRBV19 | TRBD2 | 16 | CASSNRLAGGGDTQYF | TGTGCCAGTAGTAATCGGCTAGCGGGGGGCGGAGATACGCAGTATTTT
NA | TRBJ2-7 | TRBV6-1 | NA | 13 | CASRVTGTYEQYF | TGTGCCAGCAGGGTAACAGGGACCTACGAGCAGTACTTC
NA | TRBJ2-5 | TRBV18 | TRBD2 | 16 | CASSPAVAGSPETQYF | TGTGCCAGCTCACCAGCGGTAGCGGGGTCCCCGGAGACCCAGTACTTC
NA | TRBJ1-2 | TRBV6-4 | NA | 14 | CASKLNQDSYGYTF | TGTGCCAGCAAACTGAACCAGGACAGTTATGGCTACACCTTC
NA | TRBJ2-3 | TRBV7-2 | TRBD2 | 14 | CASSFSRGADTQYF | TGTGCCAGCAGCTTCAGTCGGGGGGCAGATACGCAGTATTTT
NA | TRBJ2-3 | TRBV5-6 | NA | 15 | CASSLAGVSTDTQYF | TGTGCCAGCAGCTTGGCGGGAGTTAGCACAGATACGCAGTATTTT
NA | TRBJ2-5 | TRBV7-8 | TRBD2 | 16 | CASSIGTSGVQETQYF | TGTGCCAGCAGCATCGGGACTAGCGGAGTCCAAGAGACCCAGTACTTC
NA | TRBJ2-3 | TRBV9 | NA | 15 | CASSSSWAKADTQYF | TGTGCCAGCAGCTCCTCGTGGGCTAAAGCAGATACGCAGTATTTT
NA | TRBJ1-1 | TRBV5-1 | NA | 13 | CASSLAGDTEAFF | TGCGCCAGCAGCTTGGCAGGGGACACTGAAGCTTTCTTT
NA | TRBJ2-7 | TRBV29-1 | NA | 13 | CSATHGAIYEQYF | TGCAGCGCCACCCATGGGGCTATCTACGAGCAGTACTTC
NA | TRBJ1-1 | TRBV30 | NA | 13 | CAWNEQGNTEAFF | TGTGCCTGGAACGAACAGGGGAACACTGAAGCTTTCTTT
NA | TRBJ2-2 | TRBV5-1 | TRBD2 | 13 | CASSFGGYGELFF | TGCGCCAGCAGCTTCGGGGGGTATGGGGAGCTGTTTTTT
NA | TRBJ2-7 | TRBV18 | NA | 13 | CASSPGQTYEQYF | TGTGCCAGCTCACCTGGACAGACCTACGAGCAGTACTTC